These 7 T cell receptor beta chains were all obtained from the same sample, sequenced in a study of blood T cells in healthy people across ages. The second PCR ran roughly 7 to 12 cycles with a sample-barcoded 5' primer and J-beta primers. Each CDR3 protein gets one entry after TCRdb re-called the 5' RACE reads with MiXCR. The sample consists of roughly 830,000 distinct CDR3 sequences, 55% to 65% of them appearing once. Sample: blood. The receptors derive from a man aged 25 to 40 in good health.

This chain connects TRBV7-2 to TRBJ1-1, with 8 positions matching TRBD1. V gave up 6 bases and J gave up 1 base; unmatched junction bases: 7. The CDR3 is made up of 15 amino acids. The germline gives CDR1 SGHTA, CDR2 FQGNSA. CDR3 sequence reads: CASRRTGFENTEAFF. The CDR3 DNA is TGTGCCAGCAGGCGGACAGGGTTCGAGAACACTGAAGCTTTCTTT.

The chain employs TRBV6-1 and TRBJ2-5, with D maybe TRBD1 (6 bases). The CDR3 spans 18 residues. In germline, CDR1 is MNHNS, CDR2 SASEGT. V lost 5 bases and J lost 2, with 24 bases in between. The CDR3 loop reads CASSRGTPGPLLQETQYF. The CDR3 coding sequence is TGTGCCAGCAGTAGGGGGACCCCGGGACCCCTACTACAAGAGACCCAGTACTTC.

This chain uses TRBV6-6 with TRBJ1-1, with 7 bases that match TRBD1. J lost 0 bases, V lost 6 bases, and 4 bases had no gene match. Germline-derived CDR1 and CDR2 are MNHNY and SVGAGI (reference sequence). The CDR3 contains 14 residues. In DNA, the CDR3 is TGTGCCAGCAGAAACAGGGGAATGAACACTGAAGCTTTCTTT. As protein: CASRNRGMNTEAFF.

This clonotype has a handful of counts. The gene calls are TRBV10-3 and TRBJ2-5; TRBD1 matches at 7 bases. This CDR3 is 17 amino acids long. From germline, CDR1 is ENHRY and CDR2 SYGVKD. Trimming removed 0 bases from V and 2 bases from J; junction bases left unmatched: 9. CDR3 sequence: CAISESQGTATQETQYF. The CDR3 DNA reads TGTGCCATCAGTGAGTCCCAGGGGACAGCTACTCAAGAGACCCAGTACTTC.

The gene calls are TRBV9 and TRBJ1-4, with TRBD1 identical over 7 bases. Germline V gives CDR1 SGDLS, CDR2 YYNGEE. The CDR3 runs to 15 residues. V shed 6 bases and J 3 bases; nucleotides not matched to a gene: 8. In nucleotides, the CDR3 is TGTGCCAGCACCCCAGGGGGAGGCCCTAATGAAAAACTGTTTTTT. Amino acid sequence: CASTPGGGPNEKLFF.

The rearrangement links TRBV27 to TRBJ2-1; D remains unclear. Germline lookup yields CDR1 MNHEY and CDR2 SMNVEV (reference sequence). The CDR3 length is 14 residues. The ends were cut back, 6 bases at V and 0 bases at J, with 9 bases in the middle. The DNA for the CDR3 is TGTGCCAGCAGGAAAGCTAGCTCCTACAATGAGCAGTTCTTC. This gives the protein CASRKASSYNEQFF.

The chain carries TRBV2 and TRBJ1-2; 7 nucleotides line up with TRBD1. CDR1 is SNHLY and CDR2 is FYNNEI in the germline V gene. Trimming removed 3 bases from V and 4 bases from J; junction bases left unmatched: 2. The CDR3 covers 13 residues. The CDR3 loop is CASSDGTAYGYTF. The CDR3, as DNA: TGTGCCAGCAGTGATGGGACAGCCTATGGCTACACCTTC.